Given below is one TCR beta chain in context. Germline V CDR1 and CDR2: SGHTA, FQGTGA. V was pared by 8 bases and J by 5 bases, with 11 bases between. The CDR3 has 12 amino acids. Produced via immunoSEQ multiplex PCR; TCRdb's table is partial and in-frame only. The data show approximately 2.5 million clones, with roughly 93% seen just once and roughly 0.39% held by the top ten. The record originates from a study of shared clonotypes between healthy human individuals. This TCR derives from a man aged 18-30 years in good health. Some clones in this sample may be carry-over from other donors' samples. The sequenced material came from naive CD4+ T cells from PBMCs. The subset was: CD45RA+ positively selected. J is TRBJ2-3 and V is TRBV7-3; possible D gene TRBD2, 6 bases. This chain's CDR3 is CASGGRGDTQYF. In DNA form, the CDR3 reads TGTGCCAGCGGAGGGAGAGGAGATACGCAGTATTTT.